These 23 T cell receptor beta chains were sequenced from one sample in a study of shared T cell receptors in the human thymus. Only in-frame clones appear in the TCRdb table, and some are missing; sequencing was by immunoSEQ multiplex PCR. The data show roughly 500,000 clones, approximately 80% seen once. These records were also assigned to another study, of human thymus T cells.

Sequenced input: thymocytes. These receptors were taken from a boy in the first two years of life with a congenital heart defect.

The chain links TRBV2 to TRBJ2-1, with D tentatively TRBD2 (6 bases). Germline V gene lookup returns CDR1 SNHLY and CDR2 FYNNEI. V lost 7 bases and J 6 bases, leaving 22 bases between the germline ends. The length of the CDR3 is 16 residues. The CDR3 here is CASIPSGLANRNEQFF. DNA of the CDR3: TGTGCCAGCATCCCATCAGGGCTAGCGAACCGCAATGAGCAGTTCTTC.

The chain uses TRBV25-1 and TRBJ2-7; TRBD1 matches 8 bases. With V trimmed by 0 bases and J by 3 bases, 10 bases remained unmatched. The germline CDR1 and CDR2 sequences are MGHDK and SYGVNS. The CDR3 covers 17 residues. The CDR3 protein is CASSEYGTGLSRYEQYF. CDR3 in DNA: TGTGCCAGCAGTGAATATGGGACAGGATTATCCCGCTACGAGCAGTACTTC.

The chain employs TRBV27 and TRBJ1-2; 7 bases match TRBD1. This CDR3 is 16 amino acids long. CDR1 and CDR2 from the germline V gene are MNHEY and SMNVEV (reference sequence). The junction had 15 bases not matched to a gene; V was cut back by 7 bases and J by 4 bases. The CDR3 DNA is TGTGCCAGCACCTCGACAGGGATAGGGCCCTTCTATGGCTACACCTTC. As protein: CASTSTGIGPFYGYTF.

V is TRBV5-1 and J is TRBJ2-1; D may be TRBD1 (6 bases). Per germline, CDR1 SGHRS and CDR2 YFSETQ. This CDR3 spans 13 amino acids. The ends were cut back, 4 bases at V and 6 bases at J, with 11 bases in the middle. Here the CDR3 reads CASSQGQSNEQFF. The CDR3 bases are TGCGCCAGCAGCCAAGGACAGAGCAATGAGCAGTTCTTC.

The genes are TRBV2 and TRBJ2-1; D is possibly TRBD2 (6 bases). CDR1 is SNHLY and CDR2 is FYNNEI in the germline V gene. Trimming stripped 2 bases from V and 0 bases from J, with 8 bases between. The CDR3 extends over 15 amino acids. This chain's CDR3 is CASSESGASYNEQFF. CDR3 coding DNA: TGTGCCAGCAGTGAATCGGGAGCCTCCTACAATGAGCAGTTCTTC.

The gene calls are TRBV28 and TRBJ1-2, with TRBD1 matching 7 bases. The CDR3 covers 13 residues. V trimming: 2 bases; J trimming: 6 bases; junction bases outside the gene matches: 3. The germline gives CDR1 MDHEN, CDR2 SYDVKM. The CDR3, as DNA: TGTGCCAGCAGTTTAGGGACAGCTGATGGCTACACCTTC. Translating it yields CASSLGTADGYTF.

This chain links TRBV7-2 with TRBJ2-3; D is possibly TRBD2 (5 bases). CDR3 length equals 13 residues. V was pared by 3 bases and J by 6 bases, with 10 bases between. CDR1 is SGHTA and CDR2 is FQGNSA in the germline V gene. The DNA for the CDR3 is TGTGCCAGCAGCTTCGAGGGAAGGGATACGCAGTATTTT. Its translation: CASSFEGRDTQYF.

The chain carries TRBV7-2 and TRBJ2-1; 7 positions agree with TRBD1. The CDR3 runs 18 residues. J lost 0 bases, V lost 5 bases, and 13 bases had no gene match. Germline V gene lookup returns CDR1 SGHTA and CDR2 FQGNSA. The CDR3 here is CASSLHTPDRVSYNEQFF. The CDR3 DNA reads TGTGCCAGCAGCCTACACACCCCCGACAGGGTCTCCTACAATGAGCAGTTCTTC.

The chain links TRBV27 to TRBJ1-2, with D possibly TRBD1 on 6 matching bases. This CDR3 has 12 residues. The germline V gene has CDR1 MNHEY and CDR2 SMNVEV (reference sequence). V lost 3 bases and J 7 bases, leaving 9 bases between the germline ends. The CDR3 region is CASSFRGSGYTF. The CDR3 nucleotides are TGTGCCAGCAGTTTCAGGGGTAGTGGCTACACCTTC.

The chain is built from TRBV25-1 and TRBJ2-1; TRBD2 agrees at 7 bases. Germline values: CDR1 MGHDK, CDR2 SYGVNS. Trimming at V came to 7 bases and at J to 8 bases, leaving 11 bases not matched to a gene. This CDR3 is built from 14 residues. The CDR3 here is CASKGRAVEDEQFF. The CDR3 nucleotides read TGTGCCAGCAAGGGGAGGGCCGTCGAGGATGAGCAGTTCTTC.

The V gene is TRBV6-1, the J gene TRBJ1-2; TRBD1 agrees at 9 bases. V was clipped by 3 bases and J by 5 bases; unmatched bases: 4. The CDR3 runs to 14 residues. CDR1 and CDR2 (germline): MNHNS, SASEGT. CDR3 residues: CASSDHGQGYGYTF. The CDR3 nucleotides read TGTGCCAGCAGTGATCACGGACAGGGGTATGGCTACACCTTC.

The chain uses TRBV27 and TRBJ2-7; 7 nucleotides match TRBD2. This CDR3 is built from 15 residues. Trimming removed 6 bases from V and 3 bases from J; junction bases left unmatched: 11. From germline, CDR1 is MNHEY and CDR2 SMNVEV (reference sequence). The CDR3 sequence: CASRSGGGAVYEQYF. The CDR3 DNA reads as TGTGCCAGCAGGTCCGGGGGAGGGGCAGTCTACGAGCAGTACTTC.

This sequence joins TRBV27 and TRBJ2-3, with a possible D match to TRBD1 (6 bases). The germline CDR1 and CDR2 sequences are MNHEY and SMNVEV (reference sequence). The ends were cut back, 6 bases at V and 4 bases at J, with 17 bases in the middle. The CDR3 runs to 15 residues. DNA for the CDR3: TGTGCCAGCAGGATCTCAGGGGTAGGCGCAGATACGCAGTATTTT. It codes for CASRISGVGADTQYF.

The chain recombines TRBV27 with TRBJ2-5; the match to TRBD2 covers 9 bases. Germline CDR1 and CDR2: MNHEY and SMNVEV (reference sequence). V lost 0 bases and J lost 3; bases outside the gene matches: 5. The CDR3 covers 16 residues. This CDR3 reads CASSLSGGRGEETQYF. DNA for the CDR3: TGTGCCAGCAGTTTATCAGGCGGGAGGGGCGAAGAGACCCAGTACTTC.

CDR3 DNA sequence: TGTGCCAGCAGCCAAGGCATTAGGACAGGGATGAACACTGAAGCTTTCTTT. It yields the protein CASSQGIRTGMNTEAFF. The V and J genes are TRBV14 and TRBJ1-1, with TRBD1 matching 8 bases. Trimming at V came to 1 base and at J to 0 bases, leaving 7 bases not matched to a gene. CDR3 length equals 17 residues. Germline CDR1 SGHDN, CDR2 FVKESK.

Here the CDR3 reads CAISPQGPSSYEQYF. The CDR3 DNA sequence: TGTGCCATCTCACCCCAGGGTCCAAGCTCCTACGAGCAGTACTTC. The gene calls are TRBV10-3 and TRBJ2-5, with a possible D match to TRBD1 (5 bases). The DNA end is a closer match to TRBJ2-7, so the J assignment may be wrong. The V gene's germline CDR1 is ENHRY and CDR2 SYGVKD. The CDR3 loop spans 15 amino acids.

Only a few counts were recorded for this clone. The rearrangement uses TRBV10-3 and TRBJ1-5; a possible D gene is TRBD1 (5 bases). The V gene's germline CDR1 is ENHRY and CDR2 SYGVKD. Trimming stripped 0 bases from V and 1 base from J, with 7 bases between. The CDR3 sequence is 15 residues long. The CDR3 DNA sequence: TGTGCCATCAGTGAGTCGCGGGGCAGCAATCAGCCCCAGCATTTT. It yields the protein CAISESRGSNQPQHF.

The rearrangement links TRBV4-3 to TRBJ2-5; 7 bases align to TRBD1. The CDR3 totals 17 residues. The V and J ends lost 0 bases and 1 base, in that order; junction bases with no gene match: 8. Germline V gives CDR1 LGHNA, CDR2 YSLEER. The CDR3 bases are TGCGCCAGCAGCCAAGATCGCAGAGGGGACAGCCAAGAGACCCAGTACTTC. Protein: CASSQDRRGDSQETQYF.

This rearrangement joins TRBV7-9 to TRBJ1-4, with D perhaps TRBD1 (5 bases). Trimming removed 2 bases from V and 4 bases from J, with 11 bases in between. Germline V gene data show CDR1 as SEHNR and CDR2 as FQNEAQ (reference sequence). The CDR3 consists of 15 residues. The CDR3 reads CASSLLRQFNEKLFF. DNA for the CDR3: TGTGCCAGCAGCTTATTGAGACAGTTTAATGAAAAACTGTTTTTT.

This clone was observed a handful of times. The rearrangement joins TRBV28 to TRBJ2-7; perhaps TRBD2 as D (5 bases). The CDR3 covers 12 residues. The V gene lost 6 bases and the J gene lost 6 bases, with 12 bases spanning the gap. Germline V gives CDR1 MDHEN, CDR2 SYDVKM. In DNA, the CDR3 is TGTGCCAGCAGGCCTACTAGGGCCGAGCAGTACTTC. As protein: CASRPTRAEQYF. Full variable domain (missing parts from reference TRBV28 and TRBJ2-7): DVKVTQSSRYLVKRTGEKVFLECVQDMDHENMFWYRQDPGLGLRLIYFSYDVKMKEKGDIPEGYSVSREKKERFSLILESASTNQTSMYLCASRPTRAEQYFGPGTRLTVT.

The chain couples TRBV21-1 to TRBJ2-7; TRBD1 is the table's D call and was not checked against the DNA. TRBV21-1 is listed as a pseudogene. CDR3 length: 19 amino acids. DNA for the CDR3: TGTGCCAGCACCCCCCCCGGACAGGGGATTCTGGACCCCTTCTACGAGCAGTACTTC. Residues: CASTPPGQGILDPFYEQYF.

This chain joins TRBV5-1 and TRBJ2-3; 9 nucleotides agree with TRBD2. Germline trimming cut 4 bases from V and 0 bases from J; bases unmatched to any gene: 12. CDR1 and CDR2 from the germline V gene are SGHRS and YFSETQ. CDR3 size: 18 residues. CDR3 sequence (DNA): TGCGCCAGCAGCAACCCCCTTTGGCGGGAGGGGAGCACAGATACGCAGTATTTT. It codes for CASSNPLWREGSTDTQYF.

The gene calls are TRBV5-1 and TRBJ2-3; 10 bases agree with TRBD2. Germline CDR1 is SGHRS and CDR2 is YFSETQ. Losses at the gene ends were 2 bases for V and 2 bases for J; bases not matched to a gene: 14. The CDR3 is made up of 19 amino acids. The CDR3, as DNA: TGCGCCAGCAGCTTAGGTAGCGGGAGGCCAGACGGGTCCACAGATACGCAGTATTTT. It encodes CASSLGSGRPDGSTDTQYF. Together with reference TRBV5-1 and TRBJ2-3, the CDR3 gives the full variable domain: KAGVTQTPRYLIKTRGQQVTLSCSPISGHRSVSWYQQTPGQGLQFLFEYFSETQRNKGNFPGRFSGRQFSNSRSEMNVSTLELGDSALYLCASSLGSGRPDGSTDTQYFGPGTRLTVL.